The 6 T cell receptor beta chains presented below share a single source sample, sequenced in a study of blood T cell repertoires in COVID-19. The assay was immunoSEQ multiplex PCR, and TCRdb's table has in-frame clones only and misses some. The sample lists some 30,000 clones, approximately 86% seen once, with roughly 5.4% in the top ten. Input material: peripheral blood. The origin of the receptors is a man aged 55 to 70 with active COVID-19.

The chain uses TRBV6-5 and TRBJ2-5, with no clear D. This CDR3 region has 15 residues. The germline V and J ends were trimmed by 2 bases and 1 base, with 11 bases remaining between them. From germline, CDR1 is MNHEY and CDR2 SVGAGI. The CDR3 protein is CASSYRRPAQETQYF. The DNA of the CDR3 is TGTGCCAGCAGTTACCGGAGACCGGCCCAAGAGACCCAGTACTTC.

This clone was detected once. The J gene is TRBJ1-2, the V gene TRBV28; D is possibly TRBD1 (6 bases). CDR3 size: 12 residues. Trimming pared 11 bases from V and 5 bases from J, leaving 15 bases between. Germline loops: CDR1 MDHEN, CDR2 SYDVKM. As DNA, the CDR3 is TGTGCCGGGTGGGGGGGCAGGTATGGCTACACCTTC. This translates into CAGWGGRYGYTF.

This clone has only a few counts. V is TRBV4-1 and J is TRBJ1-3; D perhaps matches TRBD1 (5 bases). CDR1 and CDR2 from the germline V gene are MGHRA and YSYEKL. This CDR3 is 15 amino acids long. The germline V and J ends were trimmed by 0 bases and 4 bases, with 10 bases remaining between them. In DNA form, the CDR3 reads TGCGCCAGCAGCCAAGATAGGGGATTCGGAAACACCATATATTTT. As protein: CASSQDRGFGNTIYF.

In its sample, this clone was seen a few times. This chain uses TRBV5-8 with TRBJ1-2; D unclear. V was pared by 7 bases and J by 2 bases, with 9 bases between. The CDR3 has 12 residues. Germline V gene lookup returns CDR1 SGHTS and CDR2 YDEGEE. CDR3 DNA: TGTGCCAGCCTCATCGGGAACTATGGCTACACCTTC. Translated: CASLIGNYGYTF.

The chain recombines TRBV11-2 with TRBJ1-3; D call uncertain. V lost 0 bases and J 2 bases, leaving 5 bases between the germline ends. The CDR3 has 14 amino acids. Germline values: CDR1 SGHAT, CDR2 FQNNGV. The CDR3 DNA follows: TGTGCCAGCAGCTTAGAAGCTACTGGAAACACCATATATTTT. Translated, it gives CASSLEATGNTIYF.

The table lists this clone with a count of one. The chain has TRBV7-9 and TRBJ1-2, with a possible D match to TRBD1 (5 bases). The V end lost 5 bases, the J end lost 6 bases, and 13 bases lay between the germline ends. The CDR3 spans 13 residues. Germline V lookup: CDR1 SEHNR, CDR2 FQNEAQ (reference sequence). Here the CDR3 reads CASSRTGGNGYTF. The DNA for the CDR3 is TGTGCCAGCAGCCGAACGGGGGGGAATGGCTACACCTTC. The full variable domain, in which reference TRBV7-9 and TRBJ1-2 provide the parts outside the CDR3, is DTGVSQNPRHKITKRGQNVTFRCDPISEHNRLYWYRQTLGQGPEFLTYFQNEAQLEKSRLLSDRFSAERPKGSFSTLEIQRTEQGDSAMYLCASSRTGGNGYTFGSGTRLTVV.